The clone carrying this T cell receptor beta chain was seen once. Its antigen is undetermined. These data belong to a study of cytomegalovirus exposure and HLA in healthy donors. Study results and limitations: A later analysis linked a missense DCLRE1C variant to TCR beta V- and J-gene trimming. Available immune exposure information covered CMV serostatus only.

The PCR contained 60 Vbeta and 13 Jbeta primers. The assay was immunoSEQ multiplex PCR, and TCRdb's table has in-frame clones only and misses some. This repertoire shows around 120,000 clones, about two thirds found once; its top ten account for less than 3.5%. Germline values: CDR1 LNHDA, CDR2 SQIVND (reference sequence). Trimming at V came to 5 bases and at J to 2 bases, leaving 5 bases not matched to a gene. This CDR3 contains 15 residues. This clonotype was sampled from a human donor in good health. Sequencing used PBMCs. The chain is built from TRBV19 and TRBJ2-5, with 10 bases identical to TRBD2. For the CDR3, the DNA is TGTGCCAGTAGTCGTATTAGCGGGGGGCAAGAGACCCAGTACTTC. Residues: CASSRISGGQETQYF.